This T cell receptor beta chain was found in a study of cytomegalovirus exposure and HLA in healthy donors. Using immunoSEQ multiplex PCR, the repertoire was profiled, and TCRdb retains in-frame clones only, with some absent. The sample includes about 170,000 clones, roughly 89% of them seen just once. The validation cohort, a group of more than 100 subjects, included the donors and was separate from the roughly 700-subject first cohort. The CDR3 contains 17 residues. Trimming took off 7 bases at V and 0 bases at J, with 21 bases between the two ends. The germline V gene has CDR1 SGHRS and CDR2 YFSETQ.

The sequence came from a woman aged 25-40 years in good health and CMV-seronegative. The chain joins TRBV5-1 to TRBJ2-3; tentatively, D is TRBD2 (5 bases). Material: PBMCs. The CDR3 here is CASYRGIGSGSTDTQYF. The CDR3 DNA reads as TGCGCCAGCTACCGGGGAATAGGGTCCGGTAGCACAGATACGCAGTATTTT. Combining the CDR3 with reference TRBV5-1 and TRBJ2-3 gives the whole variable domain KAGVTQTPRYLIKTRGQQVTLSCSPISGHRSVSWYQQTPGQGLQFLFEYFSETQRNKGNFPGRFSGRQFSNSRSEMNVSTLELGDSALYLCASYRGIGSGSTDTQYFGPGTRLTVL.